Each of the 8 T cell receptor beta chains below was sequenced from the same sample in a study of T cell responses to AZD1222 COVID-19 vaccine. Sequenced by immunoSEQ multiplex PCR; TCRdb stores in-frame clones only, minus some. The table includes 100,000 or so clones, around 94% detected once. Sequences were derived from peripheral blood, sampled on day 0 of AZD1222 vaccination. The origin of the receptors is an adult in good health.

DNA of the CDR3: TGTGCCAGCAGCAACGACAGGGACCAAGAGGATTCACCCCTCCACTTT. Its protein product is CASSNDRDQEDSPLHF. The chain has TRBV7-9 and TRBJ1-6, with 7 bases lining up with TRBD1. The germline CDR1 and CDR2 sequences are SEHNR and FQNEAQ (reference sequence). J was trimmed by 8 bases and V by 5 bases; bases with no gene match: 12. The CDR3 consists of 16 residues.

V gene TRBV19 combines with J gene TRBJ1-4, with D maybe TRBD1 (5 bases). V was shortened by 5 bases and J by 8 bases, with 24 bases between the two germline ends. The length of the CDR3 is 17 residues. Germline V gene data show CDR1 as LNHDA and CDR2 as SQIVND (reference sequence). The CDR3 protein is CASSPHLDRGPGEKLFF. DNA for the CDR3: TGTGCCAGTAGTCCCCATCTCGATCGGGGACCGGGAGAAAAACTGTTTTTT.

The chain is built from TRBV18 and TRBJ1-6, with D hard to call. V was pared by 3 bases and J by 7 bases, with 16 bases between. Germline values: CDR1 KGHSH, CDR2 LQKENI. The CDR3 length is 16 residues. CDR3 DNA: TGTGCCAGCTCACCCTTATCGGAGGGCCTAAATTCACCCCTCCACTTT. Its protein product is CASSPLSEGLNSPLHF.

Only one count was recorded for this clone. The genes are TRBV4-1 and TRBJ2-1; D might be TRBD2 (6 bases). The V end was cut by 2 bases, the J end by 6 bases, with 14 bases between. Germline V gives CDR1 MGHRA, CDR2 YSYEKL. This CDR3 spans 15 amino acids. The CDR3 coding sequence is TGCGCCAGCAGCCAAATCGGTCTAGCGTCCAATGAGCAGTTCTTC. The encoded protein is CASSQIGLASNEQFF.

The chain joins TRBV15 to TRBJ1-1, with a possible D match to TRBD1 (5 bases). The CDR3 extends over 16 amino acids. Germline V gene sequence: CDR1 LNHNV, CDR2 YYDKDF (reference sequence). V lost 1 base and J lost 4, with 16 bases in between. CDR3 coding DNA: TGTGCCACCAGCAGAGGGGGGAAGGTACGATTCACTGAAGCTTTCTTT. It encodes CATSRGGKVRFTEAFF. Filled out from reference TRBV15 and TRBJ1-1, the complete variable domain reads DAMVIQNPRYQVTQFGKPVTLSCSQTLNHNVMYWYQQKSSQAPKLLFHYYDKDFNNEADTPDNFQSRRPNTSFCFLDIRSPGLGDTAMYLCATSRGGKVRFTEAFFGQGTRLTVV.

This chain links TRBV18 with TRBJ2-1; D is perhaps TRBD1 or TRBD2 (6 bases each). The V end lost 3 bases, the J end lost 8 bases, and 8 bases lay between the germline ends. There are 12 residues in the CDR3. Germline V gives CDR1 KGHSH, CDR2 LQKENI. CDR3 region: CASSPRGDEQFF. CDR3 DNA: TGTGCCAGCTCACCTAGGGGGGATGAGCAGTTCTTC.

The CDR3 loop reads CASRRSSGSRFYNEQFF. The CDR3 DNA is TGTGCCAGCCGGAGGTCATCCGGGTCCCGTTTCTACAATGAGCAGTTCTTC. This chain joins TRBV28 and TRBJ2-1, with a possible D match to TRBD2 (5 bases). Per germline, CDR1 MDHEN and CDR2 SYDVKM. V lost 8 bases and J lost 3, with 23 bases in between. There are 17 residues in the CDR3.

CDR3 DNA: TGTGCCAGCAGTTACTCTTTTACAGGGAGTTCACCCCTCCACTTT. Translating it yields CASSYSFTGSSPLHF. The chain is built from TRBV6-5 and TRBJ1-6; D possibly corresponds to TRBD1 (6 bases). Trimming took 0 bases from V and 9 from J, leaving 12 bases between them. The CDR3 is made up of 15 amino acids. Germline assignment: CDR1 MNHEY and CDR2 SVGAGI.